One sample yielded the 21 T cell receptor beta chains listed below, sequenced in a study of CD4 T cells in relation to SARS-CoV-2 and coronaviruses. Produced via immunoSEQ multiplex PCR; TCRdb's table is partial and in-frame only. The sample holds 20,000 or so clones; approximately 80% are singletons and the top ten take about 10%. Their antigens remain unidentified. The unexposed donors gave CD4+ T cells in about 2011-2018, prior to COVID-19. CD4+ T cells were isolated from the cells after less than 13 days of culture. Sequencing was done on a sample of CD4+ T cells from PBMCs, cultured in vitro. Every receptor here comes from a human donor in good health.

CDR3 residues: CASRGPGQGYEQFF. CDR3 DNA sequence: TGTGCCAGCAGGGGACCGGGACAGGGGTATGAGCAGTTCTTC. The chain couples TRBV5-5 to TRBJ2-1; 10 nucleotides agree with TRBD1. V lost 5 bases, J lost 8 bases, and 7 bases stayed unmatched. CDR1 SGHKS and CDR2 YYEKEE come from the germline V gene (reference sequence). The CDR3 is made up of 14 amino acids.

The genes are TRBV12-3 or TRBV12-4 and TRBJ1-2; no clear D. The CDR3 runs 13 residues. V gave up 6 bases and J gave up 8 bases, with 16 bases separating them. The CDR3: CASSSQEGYGYTF. The CDR3 DNA reads as TGTGCCAGCAGCTCCCAAGAGGGTTACGGCTACACCTTC.

This sequence joins TRBV4-2 and TRBJ1-5; TRBD1 aligns across 9 bases. The ends lost 4 bases at V and 4 bases at J; junction bases unmatched: 8. Germline loops: CDR1 LGHNA, CDR2 YNFKEQ. The CDR3 has 16 residues. The chain's CDR3 is CASSRGTGTTNQPQHF. DNA of the CDR3: TGTGCCAGCAGCCGCGGGACAGGGACTACTAATCAGCCCCAGCATTTT.

V gene TRBV2 combines with J gene TRBJ1-3; D uncertain. The CDR3 has 15 residues. Deletions cut 5 bases from V and 1 base from J, with 12 bases between. Germline CDR1 is SNHLY and CDR2 is FYNNEI. CDR3 protein: CASSKLVGSGNTIYF. In DNA form, the CDR3 reads TGTGCCAGCAGTAAGTTGGTGGGTTCTGGAAACACCATATATTTT.

This clone was recorded only once. The chain is built from TRBV18 and TRBJ1-3, with D possibly matching TRBD1 (6 bases). Germline-derived CDR1 and CDR2 are KGHSH and LQKENI. Between the trimmed V and J ends, which lost 3 bases and 4 bases, there was a span of 10 bases. The CDR3 has 14 amino acids. CDR3 residues: CASSPRDKGNTIYF. CDR3 bases: TGTGCCAGCTCACCCCGGGACAAGGGAAACACCATATATTTT.

This clone is labeled large. This chain connects TRBV12-3 or TRBV12-4 to TRBJ2-5; 7 nucleotides line up with TRBD1. V was clipped by 6 bases and J by 9 bases; unmatched bases: 10. The CDR3 runs 13 residues. Here the CDR3 reads CASSRTGREAQYF. CDR3 nucleotides: TGTGCCAGCAGCAGGACAGGAAGAGAAGCCCAGTACTTC.

This sequence joins TRBV13 and TRBJ2-7, with TRBD1 matching over 8 bases. CDR1 and CDR2 (germline): PRHDT, FYEKMQ (reference sequence). V lost 2 bases and J lost 2; bases outside the gene matches: 2. This CDR3 is 14 amino acids long. This CDR3 reads CASSLRTGPYEQYF. CDR3 coding DNA: TGTGCCAGCAGCTTACGGACAGGGCCCTACGAGCAGTACTTC.

This chain uses TRBV30 with TRBJ2-7; 7 nucleotides agree with TRBD1. From germline, CDR1 is GTSNPN and CDR2 SVGIG (reference sequence). The trim removed 2 bases at V and 5 bases at J, leaving 9 bases unmatched. CDR3 length: 14 residues. In nucleotides, the CDR3 is TGTGCCTGGAGTCGTCAGGACAGGTGGGACGAGCAGTACTTC. Protein sequence: CAWSRQDRWDEQYF.

The gene calls are TRBV29-1 and TRBJ1-5; D is possibly TRBD1 (5 bases). The CDR3 is 14 residues long. Germline V gene lookup returns CDR1 SQVTM and CDR2 ANQGSEA. V shed 4 bases and J shed 3 bases, with 13 bases lying between them. CDR3 region: CSVGFQGFNQPQHF. DNA of the CDR3: TGCAGCGTTGGATTTCAGGGATTCAATCAGCCCCAGCATTTT.

The chain joins TRBV11-3 to TRBJ2-5; TRBD2 matches 12 bases. CDR3 length: 16 residues. The V segment lost 4 bases and the J segment 4 bases; nucleotides outside the gene matches: 7. From germline, CDR1 is SGHNT and CDR2 YENEEA. This CDR3 is CASSSRLAGDGETQYF. In DNA form, the CDR3 reads TGTGCCAGCAGCTCGAGACTAGCGGGGGATGGAGAGACCCAGTACTTC.

The chain has TRBV7-2 and TRBJ1-1; D is ambiguous. The CDR3 runs to 15 residues. CDR1 SGHTA and CDR2 FQGNSA come from the germline V gene. V was trimmed by 2 bases and J by 4 bases, leaving 14 bases between them. For the CDR3, the DNA is TGTGCCAGCAGCTTAAACAGCGGGAGTGGCACTGAAGCTTTCTTT. The encoded protein is CASSLNSGSGTEAFF. The full variable domain, completed using reference TRBV7-2 and TRBJ1-1, is GAGVSQSPSNKVTEKGKDVELRCDPISGHTALYWYRQSLGQGLEFLIYFQGNSAPDKSGLPSDRFSAERTGGSVSTLTIQRTQQEDSAVYLCASSLNSGSGTEAFFGQGTRLTVV.

The CDR3 DNA reads TGTGCCAGCAGCAGACAGCTAGCGGGAGGTCACGAGCAGTACTTC. Translation: CASSRQLAGGHEQYF. J is TRBJ2-7 and V is TRBV5-4; TRBD2 aligns across 11 bases. V lost 4 bases and J lost 5; bases outside the gene matches: 8. Germline V lookup: CDR1 SGHNT, CDR2 YYREEE (reference sequence). This CDR3 has 15 residues.

The chain recombines TRBV7-2 with TRBJ2-5; 11 bases fit TRBD2. V shed 0 bases and J 4 bases; nucleotides not matched to a gene: 7. The CDR3 spans 17 residues. Germline CDR1 SGHTA, CDR2 FQGNSA. In DNA form, the CDR3 reads TGTGCCAGCAGCTTAGCTTTGGGACTAGCGGCCGGAGAGACCCAGTACTTC. Translated, it gives CASSLALGLAAGETQYF.

The genes are TRBV15 and TRBJ2-1; 8 nucleotides line up with TRBD2. The V gene's germline CDR1 is LNHNV and CDR2 YYDKDF (reference sequence). The trim removed 0 bases at V and 6 bases at J, leaving 7 bases unmatched. This CDR3 has 16 residues. CDR3 sequence reads: CATSRESAGVVNEQFF. Here the CDR3 DNA reads TGTGCCACCAGCAGAGAGTCAGCGGGAGTAGTCAATGAGCAGTTCTTC.

The V and J genes are TRBV7-2 and TRBJ1-2; no firm D call. The germline V gene has CDR1 SGHTA and CDR2 FQGNSA. The CDR3 has 15 amino acids. V lost 0 bases, J lost 2 bases, and 10 bases lay in between. The CDR3 sequence is CASSLAAGSNYGYTF. The CDR3 DNA is TGTGCCAGCAGCTTAGCGGCAGGTTCCAACTATGGCTACACCTTC. Drawing the rest from reference TRBV7-2 and TRBJ1-2, the complete variable domain is GAGVSQSPSNKVTEKGKDVELRCDPISGHTALYWYRQSLGQGLEFLIYFQGNSAPDKSGLPSDRFSAERTGGSVSTLTIQRTQQEDSAVYLCASSLAAGSNYGYTFGSGTRLTVV.

The chain couples TRBV4-3 to TRBJ1-6, with TRBD1 matching 8 bases. CDR1 is LGHNA, CDR2 YSLEER, per germline. The CDR3 is 12 residues long. V dropped 8 bases and J dropped 12; count of bases not matched to a gene: 6. CDR3 amino acids: CASGQGRGPLHF. DNA of the CDR3: TGCGCCAGCGGACAGGGTAGGGGACCCCTCCACTTT.

For this clone: One end of the junction fails to match germline, which may point to a read error. The chain carries TRBV6-2 or TRBV6-3 and TRBJ1-1, with 8 bases identical to TRBD1. The CDR3 is 13 amino acids. The V gene's germline CDR1 is MNHEY and CDR2 SVGEGT. Written as DNA, the CDR3 is TGTGCCAGCAGTTACCAACGGACAGGGTGGATGATCTTT. This codes for CASSYQRTGWMIF.

The chain uses TRBV7-2 and TRBJ2-2; D unclear. V shed 0 bases and J shed 4 bases, with 3 bases lying between them. This CDR3 is 13 amino acids long. Germline CDR1 and CDR2: SGHTA and FQGNSA. CDR3 region: CASSLAPTGELFF. In DNA, the CDR3 is TGTGCCAGCAGCTTAGCGCCCACCGGGGAGCTGTTTTTT.

This clone was seen only a few times. The chain employs TRBV2 and TRBJ2-1; D not certain. V lost 7 bases, J lost 2 bases, and 9 bases lay in between. This CDR3 is built from 13 residues. Germline CDR1 reads SNHLY; CDR2 reads FYNNEI. The CDR3 nucleotides read TGTGCCAGCACTTTGGGCCCCTACAATGAGCAGTTCTTC. This translates into CASTLGPYNEQFF. Using reference TRBV2 and TRBJ2-1 for the parts outside the CDR3, the full variable domain is EPEVTQTPSHQVTQMGQEVILRCVPISNHLYFYWYRQILGQKVEFLVSFYNNEISEKSEIFDDQFSVERPDGSNFTLKIRSTKLEDSAMYFCASTLGPYNEQFFGPGTRLTVL.

The chain joins TRBV7-9 to TRBJ2-7; 10 nucleotides line up with TRBD2. The CDR3 loop spans 18 amino acids. Trimming took 0 bases from V and 9 from J; bases not matched to a gene: 17. Germline V gives CDR1 SEHNR, CDR2 FQNEAQ (reference sequence). This chain's CDR3 is CASSLAWGTAGTSEAQYF. CDR3 coding DNA: TGTGCCAGCAGCTTAGCATGGGGGACAGCCGGGACTAGCGAGGCGCAGTACTTC.

The V and J genes are TRBV19 and TRBJ2-3, with a weak D call TRBD1 (6 bases). This CDR3 spans 14 amino acids. V was shortened by 3 bases and J by 5 bases, with 12 bases between the two germline ends. Germline CDR1 is LNHDA and CDR2 is SQIVND (reference sequence). CDR3: CASSMWGQVDTQYF. The CDR3 DNA sequence: TGTGCCAGTAGTATGTGGGGGCAGGTAGATACGCAGTATTTT.